Listed below are T cell receptor beta chains from one sample, sequenced in a study of CD8 T cells in ankylosing spondylitis. TCRdb re-called the 5' RACE reads with MiXCR, one entry per CDR3 protein. The data contain about 510,000 distinct CDR3 sequences, roughly 5.3% of them singletons. The specimen sequenced was blood, either unsorted or a sorted T cell fraction (not recorded which). The receptors derive from a male donor with ankylosing spondylitis. Each CDR3 is given with its conserved first and last residue. D genes are given only for firm matches. Clone size, where shown, is once, few, many, or a class for clones that have expanded.

TRBJ1-2 NA TRBV6-6 many CASSRASYGYTF TGTGCCAGCAGTCGGGCATCCTATGGCTACACCTTC
TRBJ2-5 TRBD2 TRBV4-2 many CASSQEGLVYVF TGTGCCAGCAGCCAAGAGGGACTAGTATACGTCTTC
TRBJ2-2 NA TRBV10-3 NA CAISGSGNTGELFF TGTGCCATCAGTGGGTCAGGGAACACCGGGGAGCTGTTTTTT
TRBJ2-3 TRBD1 TRBV10-3 few CAISERTGARGGTDTQYF TGTGCCATCAGTGAAAGGACAGGGGCCCGTGGGGGCACAGATACGCAGTATTTT
TRBJ2-7 NA TRBV27 many CASRGEGTYEQYF TGTGCCAGCAGAGGCGAGGGAACCTACGAGCAGTACTTC
TRBJ1-5 NA TRBV4-3 many CASSQDLDLGPQHF TGCGCCAGCAGCCAAGATCTCGACCTGGGGCCCCAGCATTTT
TRBJ2-3 NA TRBV29-1 NA CSLMVGSTDTQYF TGCAGCCTCATGGTGGGGAGCACAGATACGCAGTATTTT
TRBJ1-2 NA TRBV2 many CASRIAGFGYTF TGTGCCAGCAGGATTGCGGGGTTTGGCTACACCTTC
TRBJ2-2 NA TRBV28 many CASIEGYTGELFF TGTGCCAGCATAGAGGGTTACACCGGGGAGCTGTTTTTT
TRBJ1-1 NA TRBV7-2 many CASSPLQGSTEAFF TGTGCCAGCAGCCCCCTGCAGGGTTCCACTGAAGCTTTCTTT